The TCR beta chain described here comes from a study of blood T cell repertoires in COVID-19. Study background: PBMCs, B-cell-depleted T cells, or T cells were the source of the cDNA or gDNA that made up the material.

The CDR3 length is 14 residues. Germline V gene lookup returns CDR1 SGHRS and CDR2 YFSETQ. How the authors handled the data: Amplification from reference gene primers served as the basis for estimated nucleated cell counts. Measured with immunoSEQ multiplex PCR; TCRdb has only the in-frame clones, and not every one. The V and J calls and clone size are taken from that table; D and trimming were inferred from the DNA. The data show about 260,000 clones, with 90% seen just once and just over 0.85% held by the top ten. As regards this clone: The junction departs from germline at one end; a sequencing error may be responsible.

Exposed study participants had met a COVID-19 case within 2 weeks before entry. The source is a man in his fifties or sixties who had been exposed to COVID-19. V is TRBV5-1 and J is TRBJ2-3, with TRBD2 identical over 7 bases. Sequenced material: PBMCs or T cells enriched from blood (not recorded which). In DNA, the CDR3 is TGCGCCGGCAGCGGGGACTTATACACAGATACGCAGTATTTT. Translating it yields CAGSGDLYTDTQYF.